Sequencing of this T cell receptor beta chain was carried out in a study of blood T cell repertoires in COVID-19 (dated by TCRdb to between 2020 and 2021). Regarding the complete study: The collaborator samples originated in the United States, Italy and Spain and spanned the acute and convalescent phases of COVID-19. The dataset comprised deeply sampled blood TCRbeta repertoires from subjects exposed to, actively infected with, or recovered from COVID-19. The material from the prospective study consisted of cDNA or gDNA derived from T cells, B-cell-depleted T cells, or PBMCs. Sample metadata almost always included a de-identified subject ID, COVID-19 status, age in years and sex. Samples came from the ongoing ImmuneRACE study (first 160 participants) plus 1,254 subjects from 6 global collaborators. Where available, HLA class I and class II types were taken from metadata supplied by the sample provider and were not determined by assay-based typing. The repertoires were made available in a free public database intended to serve as a resource for research on the immune response to SARS-CoV-2.

The study at large found these results: How much clinical and demographic metadata was included differed by source and by participant, and the metadata was provided uncurated.

Note on this clone: It has no known antigen specificity. It has no much larger one-base neighbor in the sample; base qualities were not kept.

One collaborating source in Seattle enrolled patients while the patients were actively infected and followed the patients over time throughout the course of disease. The collaborating institutions used their own protocols to collect whole blood in K2EDTA tubes. Collaborator samples were shipped for TCRbeta analysis as frozen whole blood, isolated PBMCs, or DNA extracted from either sample type. CDR1 and CDR2, looked up from the germline V gene, are SGDLS and YYNGEE. CDR3 length: 18 amino acids, cysteine to phenylalanine. Only the CDR3 DNA stays, 54 bases, in frame from base 1. The junction shows trimming of 1 base on V and 2 bases on J, plus 18 bases between the germline ends. TCRbeta CDR3 regions were amplified from genomic DNA using the immunoSEQ Assay, a bias-controlled multiplex PCR. In the source study's methods: The number of nucleated cells in each sample was estimated by amplification of reference gene primers within the assay. Sequence reads were collapsed and filtered to measure the absolute abundance of every unique TCRbeta CDR3 rearrangement. Productive Simpson clonality was computed per sample as the square root of Simpson's diversity index over productive rearrangements. The immuneACCESS repertoire file appears here via TCRdb, limited to in-frame rearrangements. These files lack a portion of the clones; in checked studies, under half of the deficit traces to unresolved V genes, and the cause of the others is not known. The V and J calls and clone size were taken over from that table, and D and trimming were inferred from the DNA. This sample holds 300,000 to 350,000 clones; approximately 86% were observed only once. The ten largest clones represent approximately 9.3% of the sample.

The chain couples TRBV9 to TRBJ2-2; the D gene is perhaps TRBD2, from 5 matching bases. This TCR was recovered from a man in his thirties or forties with COVID-19, enrolled during active disease. The specimen sequenced was peripheral blood. The DNA sequence is given as TGTGCCAGCAGCGTATATCCCCTTCCCCTAGCAAACACCGGGGAGCTGTTTTTT. Its coded protein is CASSVYPLPLANTGELFF.